This T cell receptor (beta chain) was sequenced for a study of a mutant IDH1 vaccine in newly diagnosed glioma. Study information: Once 4-6 weeks had passed after radiotherapy alone, vaccination started, or it started with temozolomide cycles. There were approximately 62% males and around 38% females among treated patients, whose mean age was about 38 years.

As for time point: week 47, end of study. Vaccination used 300 ug of mutant IDH1 20-mer peptide per dose, with topical imiquimod. As regards this clone: Its cognate antigen is unknown.

Using immunoSEQ multiplex PCR, the repertoire was profiled, and TCRdb retains in-frame clones only, with some absent. The data show 45,000 to 65,000 clones, roughly 61% seen once. Sample: peripheral blood mononuclear cells (PBMCs), taken from a glioma patient whose treatment included an IDH1 peptide vaccine. This clonotype was obtained from a man aged 40-49 years with glioma. Some clones in this sample may be carry-over from other donors' samples.

The CDR3, as DNA: TGTGCCATCAGTGATACCGGGACATCAAACACTGAAGCTTTCTTT. Protein sequence: CAISDTGTSNTEAFF. The J gene is TRBJ1-1, the V gene TRBV10-3; a weak D match, TRBD1 (6 bases). Germline values: CDR1 ENHRY, CDR2 SYGVKD. V gave up 3 bases and J gave up 2 bases, with 13 bases separating them. The CDR3 covers 15 residues.